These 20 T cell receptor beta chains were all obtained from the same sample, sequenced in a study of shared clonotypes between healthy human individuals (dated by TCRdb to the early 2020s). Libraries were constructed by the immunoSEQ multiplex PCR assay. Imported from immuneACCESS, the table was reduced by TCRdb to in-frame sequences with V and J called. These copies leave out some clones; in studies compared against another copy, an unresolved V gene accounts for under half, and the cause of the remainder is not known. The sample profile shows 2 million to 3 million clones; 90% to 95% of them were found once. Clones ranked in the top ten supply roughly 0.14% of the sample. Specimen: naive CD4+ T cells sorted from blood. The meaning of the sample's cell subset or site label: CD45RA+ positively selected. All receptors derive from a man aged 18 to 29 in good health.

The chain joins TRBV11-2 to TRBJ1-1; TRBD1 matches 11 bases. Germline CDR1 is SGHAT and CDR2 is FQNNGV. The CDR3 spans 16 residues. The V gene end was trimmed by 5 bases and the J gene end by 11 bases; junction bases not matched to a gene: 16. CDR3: CASSISGTGGLFGAFF. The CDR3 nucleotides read TGTGCCAGCAGCATATCCGGGACAGGGGGACTCTTCGGGGCTTTCTTT.

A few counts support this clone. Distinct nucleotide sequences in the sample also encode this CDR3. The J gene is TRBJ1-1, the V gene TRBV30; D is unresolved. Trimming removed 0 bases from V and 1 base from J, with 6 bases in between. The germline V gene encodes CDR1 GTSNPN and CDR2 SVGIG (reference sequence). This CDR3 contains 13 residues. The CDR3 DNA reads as TGTGCCTGGAGTGTTGAGAGGAACACTGAAGCTTTCTTT. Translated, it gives CAWSVERNTEAFF.

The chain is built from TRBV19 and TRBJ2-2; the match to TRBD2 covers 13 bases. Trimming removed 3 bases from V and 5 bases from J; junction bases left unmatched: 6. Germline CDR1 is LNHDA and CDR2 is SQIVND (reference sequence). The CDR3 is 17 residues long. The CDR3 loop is CASSISGLAGVTGELFF. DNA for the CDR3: TGTGCCAGTAGTATCTCTGGACTAGCGGGAGTTACCGGGGAGCTGTTTTTT. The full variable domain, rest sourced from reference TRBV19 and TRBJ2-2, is DGGITQSPKYLFRKEGQNVTLSCEQNLNHDAMYWYRQDPGQGLRLIYYSQIVNDFQKGDIAEGYSVSREKKESFPLTVTSAQKNPTAFYLCASSISGLAGVTGELFFGEGSRLTVL.

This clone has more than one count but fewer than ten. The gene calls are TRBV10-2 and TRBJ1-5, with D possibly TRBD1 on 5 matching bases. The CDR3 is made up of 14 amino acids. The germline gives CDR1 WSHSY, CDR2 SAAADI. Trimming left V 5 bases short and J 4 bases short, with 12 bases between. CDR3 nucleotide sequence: TGCGCCAGCAGTTTGACAGAAACTAATCAGCCCCAGCATTTT. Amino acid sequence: CASSLTETNQPQHF.

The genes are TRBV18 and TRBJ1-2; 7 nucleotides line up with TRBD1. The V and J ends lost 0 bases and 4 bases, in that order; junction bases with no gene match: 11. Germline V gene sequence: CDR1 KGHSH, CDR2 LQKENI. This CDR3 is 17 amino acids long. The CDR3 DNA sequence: TGTGCCAGCTCACCACCGGGTTTACAGGGGTGGAGCTATGGCTACACCTTC. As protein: CASSPPGLQGWSYGYTF.

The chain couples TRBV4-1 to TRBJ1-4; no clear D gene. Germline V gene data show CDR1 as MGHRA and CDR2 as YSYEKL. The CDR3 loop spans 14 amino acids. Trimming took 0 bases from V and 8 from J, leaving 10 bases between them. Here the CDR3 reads CASSQDQPGEKLFF. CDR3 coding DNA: TGCGCCAGCAGCCAAGACCAGCCAGGCGAAAAACTGTTTTTT.

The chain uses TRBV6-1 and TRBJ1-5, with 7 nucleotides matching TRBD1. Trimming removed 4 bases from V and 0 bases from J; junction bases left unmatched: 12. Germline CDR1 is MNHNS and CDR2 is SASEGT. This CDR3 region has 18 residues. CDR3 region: CASSVRDRTFVSNQPQHF. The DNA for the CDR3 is TGTGCCAGCAGTGTCCGGGACAGAACCTTCGTTAGCAATCAGCCCCAGCATTTT.

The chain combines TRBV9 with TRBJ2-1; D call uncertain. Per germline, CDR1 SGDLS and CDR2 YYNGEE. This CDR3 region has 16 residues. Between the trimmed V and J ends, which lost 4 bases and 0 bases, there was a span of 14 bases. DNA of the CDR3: TGTGCCAGCAGCACCCCATCACTGAGCTCCTACAATGAGCAGTTCTTC. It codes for CASSTPSLSSYNEQFF.

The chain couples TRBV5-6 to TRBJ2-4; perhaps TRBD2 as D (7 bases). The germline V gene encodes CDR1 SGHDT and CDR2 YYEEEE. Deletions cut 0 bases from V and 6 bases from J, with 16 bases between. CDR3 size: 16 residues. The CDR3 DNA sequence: TGTGCCAGCAGCTTGGCCAATACGGGGGGCAGAAACATTCAGTACTTC. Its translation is CASSLANTGGRNIQYF.

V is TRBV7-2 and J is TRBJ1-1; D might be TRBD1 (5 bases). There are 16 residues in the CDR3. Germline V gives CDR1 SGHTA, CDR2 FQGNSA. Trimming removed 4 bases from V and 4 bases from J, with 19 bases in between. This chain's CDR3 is CASSSAGVGLGTEAFF. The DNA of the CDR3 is TGTGCCAGCAGCTCGGCGGGCGTGGGACTGGGCACTGAAGCTTTCTTT.

This chain's CDR3 is CASRLTGSGNSPLHF. CDR3 in DNA: TGTGCCAGCAGATTGACAGGGTCGGGTAATTCACCCCTCCACTTT. The rearrangement joins TRBV5-4 to TRBJ1-6, with 7 bases fitting TRBD1. Germline CDR1 is SGHNT and CDR2 is YYREEE (reference sequence). The CDR3 consists of 15 residues. V dropped 5 bases and J dropped 6; count of bases not matched to a gene: 8. Full variable domain (rest looked up from reference TRBV5-4 and TRBJ1-6): ETGVTQSPTHLIKTRGQQVTLRCSSQSGHNTVSWYQQALGQGPQFIFQYYREEENGRGNFPPRFSGLQFPNYSSELNVNALELDDSALYLCASRLTGSGNSPLHFGNGTRLTVT.

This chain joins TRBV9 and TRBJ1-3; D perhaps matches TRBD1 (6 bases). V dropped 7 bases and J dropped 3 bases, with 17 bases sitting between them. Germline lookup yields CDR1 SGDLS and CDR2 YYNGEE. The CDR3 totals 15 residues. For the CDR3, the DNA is TGTGCCAGCGCGATCTCAGGGGTTGTTGGAAACACCATATATTTT. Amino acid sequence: CASAISGVVGNTIYF.

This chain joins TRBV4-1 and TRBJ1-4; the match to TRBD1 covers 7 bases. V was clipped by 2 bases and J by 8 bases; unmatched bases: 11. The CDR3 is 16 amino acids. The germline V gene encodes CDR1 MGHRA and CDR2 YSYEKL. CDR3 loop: CASSQLGQLRAEKLFF. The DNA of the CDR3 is TGCGCCAGCAGCCAATTGGGACAGTTAAGAGCGGAAAAACTGTTTTTT.

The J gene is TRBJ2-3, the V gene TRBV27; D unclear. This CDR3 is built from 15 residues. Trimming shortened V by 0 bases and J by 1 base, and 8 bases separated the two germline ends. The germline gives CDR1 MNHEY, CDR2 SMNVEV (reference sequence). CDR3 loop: CASSLSTSRTDTQYF. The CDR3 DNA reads TGTGCCAGCAGTTTATCGACTTCCCGCACAGATACGCAGTATTTT.

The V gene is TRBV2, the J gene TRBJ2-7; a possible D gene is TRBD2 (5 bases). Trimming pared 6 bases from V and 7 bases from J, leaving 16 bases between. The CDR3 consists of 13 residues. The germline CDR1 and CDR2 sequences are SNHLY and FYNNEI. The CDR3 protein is CASRVTLSGEQYF. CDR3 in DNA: TGTGCCAGCAGGGTAACACTTTCGGGGGAGCAGTACTTC.

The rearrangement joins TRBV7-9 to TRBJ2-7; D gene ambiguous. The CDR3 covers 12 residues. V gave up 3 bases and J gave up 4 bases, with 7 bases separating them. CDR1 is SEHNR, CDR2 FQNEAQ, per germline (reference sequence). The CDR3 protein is CASSFETYEQYF. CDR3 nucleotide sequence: TGTGCCAGCAGCTTTGAAACTTACGAGCAGTACTTC.

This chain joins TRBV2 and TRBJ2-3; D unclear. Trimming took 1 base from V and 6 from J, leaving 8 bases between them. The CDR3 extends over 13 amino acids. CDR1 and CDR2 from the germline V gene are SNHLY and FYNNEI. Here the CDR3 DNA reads TGTGCCAGCAGTGAAGAATTAACCGATACGCAGTATTTT. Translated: CASSEELTDTQYF.

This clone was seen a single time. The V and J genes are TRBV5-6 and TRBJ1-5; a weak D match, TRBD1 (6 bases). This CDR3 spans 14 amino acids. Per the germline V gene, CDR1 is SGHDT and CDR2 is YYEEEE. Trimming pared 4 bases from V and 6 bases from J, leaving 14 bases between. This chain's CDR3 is CASSVAGASQPQHF. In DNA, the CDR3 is TGTGCCAGCAGCGTAGCGGGGGCCAGTCAGCCCCAGCATTTT.

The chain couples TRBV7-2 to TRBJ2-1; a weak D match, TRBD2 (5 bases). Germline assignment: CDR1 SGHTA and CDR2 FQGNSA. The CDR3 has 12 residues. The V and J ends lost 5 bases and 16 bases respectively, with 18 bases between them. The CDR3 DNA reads TGTGCCAGCAGCCCCTATGGACTCTCCACCTTCTTC. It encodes CASSPYGLSTFF.

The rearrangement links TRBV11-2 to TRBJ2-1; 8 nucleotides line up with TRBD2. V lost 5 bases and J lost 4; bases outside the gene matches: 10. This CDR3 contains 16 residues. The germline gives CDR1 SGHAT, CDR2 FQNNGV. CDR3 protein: CASSLVGTRGYNEQFF. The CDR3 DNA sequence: TGTGCCAGCAGCCTAGTAGGGACTAGGGGGTACAATGAGCAGTTCTTC.